This T cell receptor beta chain was identified during a study of cytomegalovirus exposure and HLA in healthy donors. Clones were sequenced by immunoSEQ multiplex PCR, and TCRdb holds only the in-frame ones, with some missing. The sample lists approximately 160,000 clones; around nine tenths were seen once. The sequenced sample was PBMCs. The receptor's source is a woman aged 18-35 years in good health and CMV-seronegative.

CDR3 residues: CAWSSTGTSLSYGYTF. The CDR3 DNA sequence: TGTGCCTGGAGTTCTACAGGGACCTCCTTAAGCTATGGCTACACCTTC. This chain uses TRBV30 with TRBJ1-2; a possible D gene is TRBD1 (6 bases). The germline V gene has CDR1 GTSNPN and CDR2 SVGIG (reference sequence). The CDR3 is 16 residues long. Trimming cost V 2 bases and J 4 bases, with 20 bases left between them. Complete variable domain (other parts from reference TRBV30 and TRBJ1-2): SQTIHQWPATLVQPVGSPLSLECTVEGTSNPNLYWYRQAAGRGLQLLFYSVGIGQISSEVPQNLSASRPQDRQFILSSKKLLLSDSGFYLCAWSSTGTSLSYGYTFGSGTRLTVV.